The text below deals with one T cell receptor (beta chain). This CDR3 has 13 residues. Trimming took off 5 bases at V and 3 bases at J, with 11 bases between the two ends. Germline lookup yields CDR1 SQVTM and CDR2 ANQGSEA. Profiling relied on immunoSEQ multiplex PCR, and the TCRdb table lists in-frame clones only, not all of them. The data show 90,000 to 120,000 clones, with 87% seen just once and about 16% held by the top ten. The sample belongs to a study of blood T cell repertoires in COVID-19. Across the study: COVID-19 samples from acute and convalescent phases originated in the United States, Italy and Spain. Sample material is recorded as cDNA or gDNA derived from T cells, B-cell-depleted T cells, or PBMCs.

The TCR sequence derives from a man aged 50 or older with acute or convalescent COVID-19. Sequenced sample: peripheral blood. V is TRBV29-1 and J is TRBJ1-5; no firm D call. The DNA of the CDR3 is TGCAGCGTTTCCGAGGGCCCCAATCAGCCCCAGCATTTT. This translates into CSVSEGPNQPQHF.